Each of the 15 T cell receptor beta chains below was sequenced from the same sample in a study of T cells in Graves' hyperthyroidism and ophthalmopathy. RNA transcripts served as the template for amplifying TCR beta CDR3 regions. The study used the HTBI primer set for a first-round RT-PCR of the TCR CDR3. TCRdb re-derived calls from the multiplex PCR reads in MiXCR, one entry per CDR3 protein. In the table there are a few hundred thousand distinct CDR3 sequences, 46% of which are singletons. The sample taken for sequencing was peripheral blood or thyroid tissue (not recorded which). The receptors stem from a woman aged 18-29 years with Graves' hyperthyroidism.

CDR3 loop: CATSGASYEQYF. CDR3 nucleotides: TGTGCCACCAGTGGGGCATCCTACGAGCAGTACTTC. The V call is TRBV24-1, the J call TRBJ2-7; D is ambiguous. Germline-derived CDR1 and CDR2 are KGHDR and SFDVKD. The CDR3 totals 12 residues. The germline V and J ends were trimmed by 5 bases and 1 base, with 5 bases remaining between them.

The chain recombines TRBV9 with TRBJ2-7; D is undetermined. V was trimmed by 0 bases and J by 0 bases, leaving 10 bases between them. The CDR3 is 15 amino acids. Germline assignment: CDR1 SGDLS and CDR2 YYNGEE. The CDR3 region is CASSVVPGPSYEQYF. The CDR3 bases are TGTGCCAGCAGCGTAGTTCCGGGCCCCTCCTACGAGCAGTACTTC.

This clonotype occurred many times. The V call is TRBV9, the J call TRBJ1-5, with no clear D. The V end lost 3 bases, the J end lost 11 bases, and 12 bases lay between the germline ends. Germline values: CDR1 SGDLS, CDR2 YYNGEE. The CDR3 sequence is 12 residues long. The CDR3 nucleotides read TGTGCCAGCAGCGGCGAGGGTACGGCCCAGCATTTT. Translation gives CASSGEGTAQHF.

The chain couples TRBV20-1 to TRBJ2-7, with 7 bases identical to TRBD1. This CDR3 region has 14 residues. V was clipped by 4 bases and J by 0 bases; unmatched bases: 6. Germline V gives CDR1 DFQATT, CDR2 SNEGSKA (reference sequence). CDR3 sequence: CSATVDRFSYEQYF. DNA of the CDR3: TGCAGTGCTACGGTGGACAGGTTCTCCTACGAGCAGTACTTC.

The rearrangement uses TRBV7-8 and TRBJ1-5, with 9 bases matching TRBD1. The CDR3 extends over 14 amino acids. From germline, CDR1 is SGHVS and CDR2 FQNEAQ. With 5 bases clipped from V and 7 bases from J, the junction kept 6 bases outside the gene matches. CDR3 DNA: TGTGCCAGCAGCCCGGACAGGGGTGGGCAGCCCCAGCATTTT. Amino acids: CASSPDRGGQPQHF.

This clonotype showed up just a few times. This chain connects TRBV7-9 to TRBJ2-2; the D is unclear. V lost 2 bases to trimming and J lost 10 bases, with 14 bases between them. The CDR3 sequence is 14 residues long. Germline values: CDR1 SEHNR, CDR2 FQNEAQ (reference sequence). This CDR3 reads CASSLLWVTQELFF. For the CDR3, the DNA is TGTGCCAGCAGCTTACTTTGGGTCACTCAGGAGCTGTTTTTT.

This clonotype was seen at least ten times. The chain combines TRBV2 with TRBJ1-2; 10 nucleotides line up with TRBD1. The junction had 3 bases not matched to a gene; V was cut back by 4 bases and J by 4 bases. This CDR3 is built from 14 residues. Germline V CDR1 and CDR2: SNHLY, FYNNEI. The CDR3 bases are TGTGCCAGCAGTGGACAGGGGGCTGTCTATGGCTACACCTTC. The encoded protein is CASSGQGAVYGYTF.

V gene TRBV12-3 or TRBV12-4 combines with J gene TRBJ1-2, with TRBD1 as a possible D gene (6 bases). V lost 5 bases to trimming and J lost 4 bases, with 17 bases between them. CDR3 length equals 15 residues. CDR3 DNA: TGTGCCAGCAGTCCCATGGAACAGGGAACCTATGGCTACACCTTC. It encodes CASSPMEQGTYGYTF.

V usage is TRBV5-6 and J usage is TRBJ2-7; the D is unclear. CDR1 and CDR2 from the germline V gene are SGHDT and YYEEEE. The germline V and J ends were trimmed by 1 base and 1 base, with 9 bases remaining between them. This CDR3 comprises 14 residues. CDR3 sequence (DNA): TGTGCCAGCAGCTTGTGGCAGAGATCCTACGAGCAGTACTTC. Its translation: CASSLWQRSYEQYF.

The V call is TRBV2, the J call TRBJ1-3; D is undetermined. This CDR3 is built from 14 residues. The germline V and J ends were trimmed by 9 bases and 2 bases, with 14 bases remaining between them. In germline, CDR1 is SNHLY, CDR2 FYNNEI. The CDR3 coding sequence is TGTGCCAGGTCCCTGGGGAGCCCTGGAAACACCATATATTTT. Translation gives CARSLGSPGNTIYF.

The chain carries TRBV12-3 or TRBV12-4 and TRBJ1-3; a possible D gene is TRBD1 (5 bases). This CDR3 is built from 15 residues. V shed 4 bases and J shed 0 bases, with 10 bases lying between them. CDR3 sequence: CASSWGRISGNTIYF. CDR3 DNA sequence: TGTGCCAGCAGTTGGGGACGTATCTCTGGAAACACCATATATTTT.

V is TRBV7-3 and J is TRBJ1-5, with 10 bases fitting TRBD1. Germline V lookup: CDR1 SGHTA, CDR2 FQGTGA. The CDR3 runs to 16 residues. V dropped 5 bases and J dropped 5; count of bases not matched to a gene: 9. The CDR3 region is CASSHSTGTGDQPQHF. CDR3 nucleotides: TGTGCCAGCAGCCACTCAACCGGGACAGGGGATCAGCCCCAGCATTTT.

This clonotype was found a few times. The chain employs TRBV2 and TRBJ2-5, with D perhaps TRBD1 or TRBD2 (6 bases each). Trimming removed 5 bases from V and 5 bases from J, with 18 bases in between. Looked up from germline, CDR1 is SNHLY and CDR2 is FYNNEI. This CDR3 is 15 amino acids long. CDR3 sequence (DNA): TGTGCCAGCAGTTTGGGGGCTAGCGCTGTTGAGACCCAGTACTTC. Its translation is CASSLGASAVETQYF.

Concerning this clonotype itself: One junction end disagrees with the germline gene, perhaps due to a read error. This sequence joins TRBV10-3 and TRBJ1-3; the D is unclear. Germline V CDR1 and CDR2: ENHRY, SYGVKD. The CDR3 has 15 amino acids. CDR3: CASSYSLSSGNTIYF. DNA for the CDR3: TGTGCCAGCAGTTACTCATTAAGCTCTGGAAACACCATATATTTT.

The chain joins TRBV15 to TRBJ2-5; D may be TRBD1 (6 bases). V was clipped by 6 bases and J by 4 bases, with 21 bases between them. This CDR3 contains 16 residues. The germline gives CDR1 LNHNV, CDR2 YYDKDF (reference sequence). CDR3 bases: TGTGCCACCAGTGATTTGGACAGACTTCTGGGAGAGACCCAGTACTTC. Protein sequence: CATSDLDRLLGETQYF.